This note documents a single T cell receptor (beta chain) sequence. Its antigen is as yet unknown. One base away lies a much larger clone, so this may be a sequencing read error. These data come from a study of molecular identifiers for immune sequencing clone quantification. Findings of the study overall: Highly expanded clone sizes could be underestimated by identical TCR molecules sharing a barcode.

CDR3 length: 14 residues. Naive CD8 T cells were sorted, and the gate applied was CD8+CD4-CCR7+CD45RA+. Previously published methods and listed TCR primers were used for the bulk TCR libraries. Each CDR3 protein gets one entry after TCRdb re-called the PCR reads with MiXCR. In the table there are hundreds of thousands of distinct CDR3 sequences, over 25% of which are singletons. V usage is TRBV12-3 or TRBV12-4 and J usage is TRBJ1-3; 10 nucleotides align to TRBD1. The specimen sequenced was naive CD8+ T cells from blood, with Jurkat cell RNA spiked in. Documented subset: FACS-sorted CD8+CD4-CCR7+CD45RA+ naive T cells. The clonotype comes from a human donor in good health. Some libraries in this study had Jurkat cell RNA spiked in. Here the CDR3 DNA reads TGTGCCAGCAGTCCAGGACAGGGGGGAAACACCTTATATTTT. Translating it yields CASSPGQGGNTLYF.